The rows below give T cell receptor beta chains drawn from one sample of a study of blood T cell repertoires in COVID-19. Assay: immunoSEQ multiplex PCR; the TCRdb copy retains only in-frame clones and omits some. The top ten hold roughly 34% of the sample, which has approximately 14,000 clones, more than 75% seen once. Sequenced input: peripheral blood. The origin of the receptors is a human donor in a cohort sampled during active COVID-19. The CDR3 runs from the conserved cysteine through the conserved F or W. The D gene is left open where the match is weak. Not every row has a clone size; where given, it reads once, few, many or a size class.

clone_size: -; d_call: -; v_call: TRBV2; j_call: TRBJ1-4; cdr3_nt: TGTGCCAGCAGTGGCCAGCGGGCCGCGGATGAAAAACTGTTTTTT; cdr3_aa: CASSGQRAADEKLFF
clone_size: -; d_call: -; v_call: TRBV12-3/TRBV12-4; j_call: TRBJ1-2; cdr3_nt: TGTGCCAGCAGCCCGCAGTTCAACTATGGCTACACCTTC; cdr3_aa: CASSPQFNYGYTF
clone_size: once; d_call: TRBD2; v_call: TRBV5-1; j_call: TRBJ2-7; cdr3_nt: TGCGCCAGCGACTCGGGGACTAGCAGCTCCGGAACGGAAGAGCAGTACTTC; cdr3_aa: CASDSGTSSSGTEEQYF
clone_size: -; d_call: TRBD1; v_call: TRBV3-1/TRBV3-2; j_call: TRBJ1-6; cdr3_nt: TGTGCCAGCAGCTACGGCAGGGGGTACTATAATTCACCCCTCCACTTT; cdr3_aa: CASSYGRGYYNSPLHF
clone_size: -; d_call: -; v_call: TRBV3-1/TRBV3-2; j_call: TRBJ1-3; cdr3_nt: TGTGCCAGCAGCCAATACAGGGATGGAAACACCATATATTTT; cdr3_aa: CASSQYRDGNTIYF
clone_size: once; d_call: -; v_call: TRBV14; j_call: TRBJ2-3; cdr3_nt: TGTGCCAGCAGCCAAGGTACAGGGCTATCAGATACGCAGTATTTT; cdr3_aa: CASSQGTGLSDTQYF
clone_size: -; d_call: -; v_call: TRBV29-1; j_call: TRBJ1-1; cdr3_nt: TGCAGCGTTGAAGATCTCGGAGAAAGGGGGTCGACTGAAGCTTTCTTT; cdr3_aa: CSVEDLGERGSTEAFF
clone_size: -; d_call: -; v_call: TRBV24-1; j_call: TRBJ1-2; cdr3_nt: TGTGCCACCAGTGATTTTAGGCAGGGAGGAGACTATGGCTACACCTTC; cdr3_aa: CATSDFRQGGDYGYTF
clone_size: once; d_call: -; v_call: TRBV7-9; j_call: TRBJ1-3; cdr3_nt: TGTGCCAGCAGCTTAGTCTTGGCAGGGGTTAATGGAAACACCATATATTTT; cdr3_aa: CASSLVLAGVNGNTIYF
clone_size: -; d_call: TRBD1; v_call: TRBV25-1; j_call: TRBJ2-4; cdr3_nt: TGTGCCAGCAGTAAGGGACAGGGTGGGCATAAGAACATTCAGTACTTC; cdr3_aa: CASSKGQGGHKNIQYF
clone_size: -; d_call: TRBD2; v_call: TRBV5-1; j_call: TRBJ2-1; cdr3_nt: TGCGCCAGTAGCGGGGGGGCTGCTGAGCAGTTCTTC; cdr3_aa: CASSGGAAEQFF
clone_size: -; d_call: TRBD1; v_call: TRBV5-4; j_call: TRBJ2-3; cdr3_nt: TGTGCCAGCAGCTTACAGGGGGCGACAGATACGCAGTATTTT; cdr3_aa: CASSLQGATDTQYF
clone_size: -; d_call: TRBD1; v_call: TRBV29-1; j_call: TRBJ1-5; cdr3_nt: TGCAGCGTTGTCCTTGGACAGGGGGTGAGCAATCAGCCCCAGCATTTT; cdr3_aa: CSVVLGQGVSNQPQHF
clone_size: -; d_call: -; v_call: TRBV19; j_call: TRBJ1-1; cdr3_nt: TGTGCCAGTAGCCTAGGCAGGGTGACTGAAGCTTTCTTT; cdr3_aa: CASSLGRVTEAFF
clone_size: -; d_call: TRBD1; v_call: TRBV7-7; j_call: TRBJ2-1; cdr3_nt: TGTGCCAGCAGCCCCGACAGGGGGTCCTACAATGAGCAGTTCTTC; cdr3_aa: CASSPDRGSYNEQFF
clone_size: once; d_call: TRBD2; v_call: TRBV7-8; j_call: TRBJ2-1; cdr3_nt: TGTGCCAGCAGCTCTAGCGGGTGGGGCTACAATGAGCAGTTCTTC; cdr3_aa: CASSSSGWGYNEQFF
clone_size: -; d_call: -; v_call: TRBV9; j_call: TRBJ2-3; cdr3_nt: TGTGCCAGCAGCCTCACTGGAGTTAGCACAGATACGCAGTATTTT; cdr3_aa: CASSLTGVSTDTQYF
clone_size: -; d_call: TRBD1; v_call: TRBV4-2; j_call: TRBJ1-6; cdr3_nt: TGTGCCAGCAGCCAAGGATCGACAGGGTACGAGGCAAGTTCCTATAATTCACCCCTCCACTTT; cdr3_aa: CASSQGSTGYEASSYNSPLHF
clone_size: -; d_call: TRBD1; v_call: TRBV24-1; j_call: TRBJ2-5; cdr3_nt: TGTGCCACCAGTGATTCCCGACAGGGGAGCGGGGAGACCCAGTACTTC; cdr3_aa: CATSDSRQGSGETQYF
clone_size: -; d_call: TRBD1; v_call: TRBV7-2; j_call: TRBJ1-2; cdr3_nt: TGTGCCAGCAGCCTAGTAGGACAGGGTATGAGCGGCTACACCTTC; cdr3_aa: CASSLVGQGMSGYTF
clone_size: few; d_call: TRBD1; v_call: TRBV5-8; j_call: TRBJ2-1; cdr3_nt: TGTGCCAGCAGCTTTGGGACAGGGTACTACAATGAGCAGTTCTTC; cdr3_aa: CASSFGTGYYNEQFF
clone_size: -; d_call: -; v_call: TRBV10-1; j_call: TRBJ2-1; cdr3_nt: TGCGCCAGCAGTGCAGGACTGAACAATGAGCAGTTCTTC; cdr3_aa: CASSAGLNNEQFF
clone_size: -; d_call: TRBD2; v_call: TRBV11-1; j_call: TRBJ2-2; cdr3_nt: TGTGCCAGCAGCCTGGTGCTAGCGGAGAACACCGGGGAGCTGTTTTTT; cdr3_aa: CASSLVLAENTGELFF
clone_size: -; d_call: TRBD1; v_call: TRBV7-3; j_call: TRBJ2-7; cdr3_nt: TGTGCCAGCAGCTACGGACAGGGAAGCTACGAGCAGTACTTC; cdr3_aa: CASSYGQGSYEQYF
clone_size: -; d_call: -; v_call: TRBV7-9; j_call: TRBJ2-2; cdr3_nt: TGTGCCAGCAGCCAGAACCCAGGCACCGGGGAGCTGTTTTTT; cdr3_aa: CASSQNPGTGELFF
clone_size: -; d_call: TRBD2; v_call: TRBV11-3; j_call: TRBJ2-7; cdr3_nt: TGTGCCAGCAGCCGCGGGGGAGGCTACGAGCAGTACTTC; cdr3_aa: CASSRGGGYEQYF
clone_size: -; d_call: -; v_call: TRBV6-4; j_call: TRBJ2-2; cdr3_nt: TGTGCCAGCAGTTGGGAACGGGGGACCGGGGAGCTGTTTTTT; cdr3_aa: CASSWERGTGELFF